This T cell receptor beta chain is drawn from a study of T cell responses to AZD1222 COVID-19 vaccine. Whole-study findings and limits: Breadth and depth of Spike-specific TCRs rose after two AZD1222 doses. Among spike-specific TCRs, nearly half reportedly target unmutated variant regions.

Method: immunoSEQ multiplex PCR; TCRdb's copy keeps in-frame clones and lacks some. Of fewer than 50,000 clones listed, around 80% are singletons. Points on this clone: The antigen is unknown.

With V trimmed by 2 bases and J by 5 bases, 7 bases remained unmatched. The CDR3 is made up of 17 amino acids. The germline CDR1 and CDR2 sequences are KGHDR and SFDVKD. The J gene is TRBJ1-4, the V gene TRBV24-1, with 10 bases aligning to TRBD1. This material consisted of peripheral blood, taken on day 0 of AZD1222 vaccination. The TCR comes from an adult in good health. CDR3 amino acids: CATSDSRDRGGNEKLFF. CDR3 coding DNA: TGTGCCACCAGTGATTCCCGGGACAGGGGCGGGAATGAAAAACTGTTTTTT.